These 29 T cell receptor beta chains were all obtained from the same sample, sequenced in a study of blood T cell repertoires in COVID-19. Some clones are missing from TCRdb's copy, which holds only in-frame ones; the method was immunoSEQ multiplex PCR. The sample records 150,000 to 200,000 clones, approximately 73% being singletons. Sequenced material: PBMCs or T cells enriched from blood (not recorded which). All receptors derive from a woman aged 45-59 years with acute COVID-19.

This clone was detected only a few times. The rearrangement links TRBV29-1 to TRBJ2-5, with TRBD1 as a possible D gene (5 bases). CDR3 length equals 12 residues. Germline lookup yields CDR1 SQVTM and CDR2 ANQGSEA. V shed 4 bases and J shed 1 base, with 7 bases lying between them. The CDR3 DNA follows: TGCAGCGTTGTAGGGGTCCAAGAGACCCAGTACTTC. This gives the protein CSVVGVQETQYF.

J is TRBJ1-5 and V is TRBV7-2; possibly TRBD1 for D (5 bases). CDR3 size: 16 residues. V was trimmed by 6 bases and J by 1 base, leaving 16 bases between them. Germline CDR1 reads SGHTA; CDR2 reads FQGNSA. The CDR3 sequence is CASRPGGRGSNQPQHF. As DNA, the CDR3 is TGTGCCAGCAGACCCGGGGGGAGGGGAAGCAATCAGCCCCAGCATTTT.

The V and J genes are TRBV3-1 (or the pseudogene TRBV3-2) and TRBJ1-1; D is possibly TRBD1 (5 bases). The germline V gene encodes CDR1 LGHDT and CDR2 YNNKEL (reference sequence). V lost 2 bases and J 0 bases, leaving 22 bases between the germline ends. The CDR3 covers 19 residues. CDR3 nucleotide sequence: TGTGCCAGCAGCCAATTCCCAACTCGCAGGGCTGGCATGAACACTGAAGCTTTCTTT. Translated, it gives CASSQFPTRRAGMNTEAFF.

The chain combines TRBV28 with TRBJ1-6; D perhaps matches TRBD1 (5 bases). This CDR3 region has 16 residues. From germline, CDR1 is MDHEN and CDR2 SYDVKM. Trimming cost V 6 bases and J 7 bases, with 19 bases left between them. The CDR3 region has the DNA TGTGCCAGCAGGCCAAAAACGGACATTTTGAATTCACCCCTCCACTTT. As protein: CASRPKTDILNSPLHF.

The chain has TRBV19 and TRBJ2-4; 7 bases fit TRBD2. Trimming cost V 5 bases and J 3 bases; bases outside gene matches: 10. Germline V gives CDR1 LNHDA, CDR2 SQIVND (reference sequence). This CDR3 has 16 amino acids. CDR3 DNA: TGTGCCAGTAGTTTTTACAGCCCTAGCGGCAAAAACATTCAGTACTTC. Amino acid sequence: CASSFYSPSGKNIQYF.

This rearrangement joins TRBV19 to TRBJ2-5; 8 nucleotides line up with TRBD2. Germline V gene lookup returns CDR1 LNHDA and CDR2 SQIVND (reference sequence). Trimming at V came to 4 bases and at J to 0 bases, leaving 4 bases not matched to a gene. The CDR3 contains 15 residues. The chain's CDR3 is CASSRGGLDQETQYF. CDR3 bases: TGTGCCAGTAGTAGAGGGGGACTAGACCAAGAGACCCAGTACTTC.

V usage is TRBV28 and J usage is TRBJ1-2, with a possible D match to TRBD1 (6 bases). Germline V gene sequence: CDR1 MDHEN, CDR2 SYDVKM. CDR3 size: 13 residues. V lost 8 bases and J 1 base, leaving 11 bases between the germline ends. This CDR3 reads CASQTGYNYGYTF. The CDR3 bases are TGTGCCAGCCAGACAGGATATAACTATGGCTACACCTTC.

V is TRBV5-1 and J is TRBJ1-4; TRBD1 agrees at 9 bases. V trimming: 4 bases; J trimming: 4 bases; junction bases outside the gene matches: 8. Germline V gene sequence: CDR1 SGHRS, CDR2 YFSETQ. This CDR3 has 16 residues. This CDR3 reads CASSRTGTGYNEKLFF. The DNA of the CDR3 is TGCGCCAGCAGCCGCACCGGGACAGGGTATAATGAAAAACTGTTTTTT.

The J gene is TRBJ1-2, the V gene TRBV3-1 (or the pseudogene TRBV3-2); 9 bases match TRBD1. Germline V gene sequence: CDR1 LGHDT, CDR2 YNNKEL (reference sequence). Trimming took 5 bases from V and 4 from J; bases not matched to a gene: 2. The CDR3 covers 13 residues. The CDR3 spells CASSKQGAYGYTF. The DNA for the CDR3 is TGTGCCAGCAGCAAACAGGGGGCCTATGGCTACACCTTC.

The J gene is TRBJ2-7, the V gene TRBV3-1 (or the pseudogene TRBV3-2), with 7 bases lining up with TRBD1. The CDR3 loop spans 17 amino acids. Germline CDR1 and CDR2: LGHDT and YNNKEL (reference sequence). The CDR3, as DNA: TGTGCCAGCAGCCACCCGTTCGGGACAGTAGGGGAAACCTGTACAGGCGTC. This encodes CASSHPFGTVGETCTGV.

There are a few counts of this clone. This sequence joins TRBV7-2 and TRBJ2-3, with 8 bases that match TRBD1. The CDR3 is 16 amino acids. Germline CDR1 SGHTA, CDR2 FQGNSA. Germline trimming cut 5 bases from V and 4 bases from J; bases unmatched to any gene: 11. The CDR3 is CASSVTGAPGSDTQYF. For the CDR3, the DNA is TGTGCCAGCAGCGTGACAGGGGCCCCAGGTTCAGATACGCAGTATTTT. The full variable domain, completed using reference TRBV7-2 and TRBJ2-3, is GAGVSQSPSNKVTEKGKDVELRCDPISGHTALYWYRQSLGQGLEFLIYFQGNSAPDKSGLPSDRFSAERTGGSVSTLTIQRTQQEDSAVYLCASSVTGAPGSDTQYFGPGTRLTVL.

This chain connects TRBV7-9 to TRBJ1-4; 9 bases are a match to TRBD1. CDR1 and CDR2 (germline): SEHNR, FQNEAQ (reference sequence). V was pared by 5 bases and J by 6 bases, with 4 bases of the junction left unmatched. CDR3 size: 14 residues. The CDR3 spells CASSPGQGHEKLFF. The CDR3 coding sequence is TGTGCCAGCAGCCCGGGACAGGGTCATGAAAAACTGTTTTTT.

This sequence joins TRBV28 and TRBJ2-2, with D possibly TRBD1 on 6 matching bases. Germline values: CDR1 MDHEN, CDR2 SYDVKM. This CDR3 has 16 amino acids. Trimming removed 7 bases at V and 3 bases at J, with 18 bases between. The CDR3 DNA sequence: TGTGCCAGCAATCTAATCAGGGGCCTATACACCGGGGAGCTGTTTTTT. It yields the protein CASNLIRGLYTGELFF.

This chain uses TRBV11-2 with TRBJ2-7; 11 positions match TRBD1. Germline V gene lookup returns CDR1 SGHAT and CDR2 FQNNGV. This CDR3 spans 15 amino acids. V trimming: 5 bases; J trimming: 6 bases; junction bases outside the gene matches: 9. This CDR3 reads CASSRTGGLGLEQYV. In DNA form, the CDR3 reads TGTGCCAGCAGCCGGACAGGGGGCTTAGGACTCGAGCAGTACGTC.

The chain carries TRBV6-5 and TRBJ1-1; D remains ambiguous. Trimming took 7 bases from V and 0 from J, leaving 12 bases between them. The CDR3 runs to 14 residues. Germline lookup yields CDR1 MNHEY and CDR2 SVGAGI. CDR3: CASTGGRLNTEAFF. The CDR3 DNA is TGTGCCAGCACCGGTGGGAGGTTGAACACTGAAGCTTTCTTT.

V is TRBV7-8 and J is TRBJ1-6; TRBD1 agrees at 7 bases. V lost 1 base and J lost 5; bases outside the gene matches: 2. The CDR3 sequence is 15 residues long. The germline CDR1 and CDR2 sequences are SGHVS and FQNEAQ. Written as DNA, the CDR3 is TGTGCCAGCAGCTTAGGGGACAGAAATAATTCACCCCTCCACTTT. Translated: CASSLGDRNNSPLHF.

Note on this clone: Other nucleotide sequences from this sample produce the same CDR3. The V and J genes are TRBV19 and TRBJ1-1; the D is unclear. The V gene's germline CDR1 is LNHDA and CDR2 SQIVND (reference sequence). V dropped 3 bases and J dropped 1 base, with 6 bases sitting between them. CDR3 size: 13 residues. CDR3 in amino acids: CASSIRQNTEAFF. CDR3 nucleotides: TGTGCCAGTAGTATCAGACAGAACACTGAAGCTTTCTTT.

CDR3 residues: CASSQRLAGRDKFTDTQYF. Here the CDR3 DNA reads TGTGCCAGCAGCCAGAGACTAGCGGGGCGTGATAAATTCACAGATACGCAGTATTTT. V gene TRBV14 combines with J gene TRBJ2-3, with 11 positions matching TRBD2. CDR3 size: 19 residues. The J segment lost 2 bases and the V segment lost 3 bases, leaving 13 bases of the junction unmatched. The V gene's germline CDR1 is SGHDN and CDR2 FVKESK. Drawing the rest from reference TRBV14 and TRBJ2-3, the complete variable domain is EAGVTQFPSHSVIEKGQTVTLRCDPISGHDNLYWYRRVMGKEIKFLLHFVKESKQDESGMPNNRFLAERTGGTYSTLKVQPAELEDSGVYFCASSQRLAGRDKFTDTQYFGPGTRLTVL.

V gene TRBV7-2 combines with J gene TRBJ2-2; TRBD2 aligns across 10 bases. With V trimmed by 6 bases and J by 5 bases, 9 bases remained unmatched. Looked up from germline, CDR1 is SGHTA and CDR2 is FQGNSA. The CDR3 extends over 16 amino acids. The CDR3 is CASRSGGAGGTGELFF. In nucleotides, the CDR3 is TGTGCCAGCAGGAGCGGGGGGGCTGGTGGGACCGGGGAGCTGTTTTTT.

CDR3 sequence (DNA): TGCGCCAGCAGCTTGGCCGTACTTGCCCGGGACACTGAAGCTTTCTTT. Protein sequence: CASSLAVLARDTEAFF. V and J are TRBV5-1 and TRBJ1-1; no firm D call. The CDR3 is 16 amino acids. Trimming removed 0 bases from V and 3 bases from J, with 15 bases in between. CDR1 SGHRS and CDR2 YFSETQ come from the germline V gene.

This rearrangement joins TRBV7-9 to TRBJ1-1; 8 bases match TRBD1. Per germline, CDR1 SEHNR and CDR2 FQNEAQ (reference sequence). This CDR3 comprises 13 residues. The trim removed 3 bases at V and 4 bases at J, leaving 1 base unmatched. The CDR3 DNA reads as TGTGCCAGCAGCTTTACAGGGGGCACTGAAGCTTTCTTT. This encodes CASSFTGGTEAFF.

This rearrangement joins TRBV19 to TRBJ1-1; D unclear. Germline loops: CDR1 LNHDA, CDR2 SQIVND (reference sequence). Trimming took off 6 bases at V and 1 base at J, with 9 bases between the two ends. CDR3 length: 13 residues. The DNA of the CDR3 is TGTGCCAGTAGCTTCCAGTCGAACACTGAAGCTTTCTTT. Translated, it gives CASSFQSNTEAFF.

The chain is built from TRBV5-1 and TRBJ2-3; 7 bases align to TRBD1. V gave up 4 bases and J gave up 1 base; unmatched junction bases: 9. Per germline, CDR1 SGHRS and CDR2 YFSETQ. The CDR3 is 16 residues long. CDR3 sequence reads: CASSQGTALRTDTQYF. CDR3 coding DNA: TGCGCCAGCAGCCAGGGGACAGCCCTCCGCACAGATACGCAGTATTTT.

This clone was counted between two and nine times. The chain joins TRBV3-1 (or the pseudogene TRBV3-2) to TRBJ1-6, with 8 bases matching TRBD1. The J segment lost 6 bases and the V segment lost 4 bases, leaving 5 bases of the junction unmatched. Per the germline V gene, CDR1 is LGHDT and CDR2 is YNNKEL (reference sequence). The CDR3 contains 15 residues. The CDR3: CASSRTGTGNSPLHF. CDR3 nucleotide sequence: TGTGCCAGCAGCCGAACTGGGACAGGTAATTCACCCCTCCACTTT.

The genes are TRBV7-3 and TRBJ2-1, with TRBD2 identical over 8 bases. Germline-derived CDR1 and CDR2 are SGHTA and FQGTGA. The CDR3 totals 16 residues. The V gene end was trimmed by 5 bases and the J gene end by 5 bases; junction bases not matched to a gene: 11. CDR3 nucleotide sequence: TGTGCCAGCAGCCCATTACTAGCGGATAGGGACAATGAGCAGTTCTTC. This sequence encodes CASSPLLADRDNEQFF. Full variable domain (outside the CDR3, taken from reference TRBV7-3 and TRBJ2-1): GAGVSQTPSNKVTEKGKYVELRCDPISGHTALYWYRQSLGQGPEFLIYFQGTGAADDSGLPNDRFFAVRPEGSVSTLKIQRTERGDSAVYLCASSPLLADRDNEQFFGPGTRLTVL.

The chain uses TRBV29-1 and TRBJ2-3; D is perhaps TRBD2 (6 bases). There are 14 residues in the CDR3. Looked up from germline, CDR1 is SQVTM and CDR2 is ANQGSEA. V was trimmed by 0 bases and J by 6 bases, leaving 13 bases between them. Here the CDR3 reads CSVEDPGRGDTQYF. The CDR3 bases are TGCAGCGTTGAAGATCCGGGACGGGGGGATACGCAGTATTTT.

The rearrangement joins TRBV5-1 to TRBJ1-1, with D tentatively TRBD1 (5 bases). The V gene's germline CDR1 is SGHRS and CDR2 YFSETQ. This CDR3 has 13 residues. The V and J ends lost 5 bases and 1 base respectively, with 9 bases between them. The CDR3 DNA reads TGCGCCAGCAGACAGGATCCGAACACTGAAGCTTTCTTT. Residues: CASRQDPNTEAFF.

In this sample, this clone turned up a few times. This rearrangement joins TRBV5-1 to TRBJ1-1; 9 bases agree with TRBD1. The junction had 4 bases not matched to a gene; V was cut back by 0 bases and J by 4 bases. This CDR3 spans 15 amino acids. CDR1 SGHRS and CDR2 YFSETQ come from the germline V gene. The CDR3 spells CASSLEGQGGTEAFF. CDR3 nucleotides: TGCGCCAGCAGCTTGGAGGGACAGGGAGGCACTGAAGCTTTCTTT. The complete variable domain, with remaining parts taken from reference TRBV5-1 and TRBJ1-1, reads KAGVTQTPRYLIKTRGQQVTLSCSPISGHRSVSWYQQTPGQGLQFLFEYFSETQRNKGNFPGRFSGRQFSNSRSEMNVSTLELGDSALYLCASSLEGQGGTEAFFGQGTRLTVV.

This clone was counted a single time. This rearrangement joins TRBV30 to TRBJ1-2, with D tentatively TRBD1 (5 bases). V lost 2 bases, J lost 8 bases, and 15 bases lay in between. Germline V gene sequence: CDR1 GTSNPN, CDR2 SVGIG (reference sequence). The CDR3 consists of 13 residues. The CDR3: CAWSIGTGGGYTF. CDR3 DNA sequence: TGTGCCTGGAGTATCGGGACGGGGGGAGGCTACACCTTC. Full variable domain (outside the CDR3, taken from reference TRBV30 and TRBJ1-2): SQTIHQWPATLVQPVGSPLSLECTVEGTSNPNLYWYRQAAGRGLQLLFYSVGIGQISSEVPQNLSASRPQDRQFILSSKKLLLSDSGFYLCAWSIGTGGGYTFGSGTRLTVV.